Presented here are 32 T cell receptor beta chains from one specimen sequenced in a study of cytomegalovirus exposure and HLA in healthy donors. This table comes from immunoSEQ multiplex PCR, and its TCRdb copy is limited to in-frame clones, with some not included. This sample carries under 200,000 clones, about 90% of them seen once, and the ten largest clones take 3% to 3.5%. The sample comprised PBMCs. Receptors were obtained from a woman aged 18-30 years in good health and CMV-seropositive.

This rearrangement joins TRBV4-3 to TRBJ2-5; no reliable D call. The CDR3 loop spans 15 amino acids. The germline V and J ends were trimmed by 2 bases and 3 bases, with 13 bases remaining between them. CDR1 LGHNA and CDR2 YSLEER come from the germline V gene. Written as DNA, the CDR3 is TGCGCCAGCAGCCAAAACACAGACAATAAAGAGACCCAGTACTTC. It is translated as CASSQNTDNKETQYF.

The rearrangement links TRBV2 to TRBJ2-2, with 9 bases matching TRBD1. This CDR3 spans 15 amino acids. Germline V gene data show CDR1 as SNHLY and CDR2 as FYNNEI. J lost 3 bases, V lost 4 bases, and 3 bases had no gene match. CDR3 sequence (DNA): TGTGCCAGCAGTGGGGGACAGGGATACACCGGGGAGCTGTTTTTT. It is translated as CASSGGQGYTGELFF.

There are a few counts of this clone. CDR3 nucleotide sequence: TGCGCCAGCAGCCAAATGACAGGCTTCAATCAGCCCCAGCATTTT. This sequence encodes CASSQMTGFNQPQHF. This rearrangement joins TRBV4-1 to TRBJ1-5, with D perhaps TRBD1 (6 bases). Germline values: CDR1 MGHRA, CDR2 YSYEKL. The CDR3 has 15 residues. Trimming took 2 bases from V and 3 from J, leaving 11 bases between them.

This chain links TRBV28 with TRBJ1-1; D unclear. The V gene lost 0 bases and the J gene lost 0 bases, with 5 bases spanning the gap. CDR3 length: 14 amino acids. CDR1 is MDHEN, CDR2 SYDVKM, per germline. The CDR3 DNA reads TGTGCCAGCAGTTTATGGAGATTGAACACTGAAGCTTTCTTT. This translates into CASSLWRLNTEAFF.

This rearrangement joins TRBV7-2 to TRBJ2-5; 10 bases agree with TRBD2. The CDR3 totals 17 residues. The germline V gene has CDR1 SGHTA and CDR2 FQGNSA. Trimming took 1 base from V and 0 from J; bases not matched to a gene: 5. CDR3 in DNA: TGTGCCAGCAGCTTAGATGCGACTAGCGGGTACCAAGAGACCCAGTACTTC. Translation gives CASSLDATSGYQETQYF.

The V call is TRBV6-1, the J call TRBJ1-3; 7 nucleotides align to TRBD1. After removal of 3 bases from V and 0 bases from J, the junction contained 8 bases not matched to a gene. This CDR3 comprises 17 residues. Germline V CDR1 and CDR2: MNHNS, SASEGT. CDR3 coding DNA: TGTGCCAGCAGTGACTACTATCCAGGGGGCTCTGGAAACACCATATATTTT. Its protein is CASSDYYPGGSGNTIYF.

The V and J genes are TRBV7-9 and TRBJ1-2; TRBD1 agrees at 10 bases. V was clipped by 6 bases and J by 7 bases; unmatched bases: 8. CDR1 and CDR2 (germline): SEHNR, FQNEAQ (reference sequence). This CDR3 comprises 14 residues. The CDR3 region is CASRSGTGVGGYTF. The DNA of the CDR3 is TGTGCCAGCAGATCCGGGACAGGGGTGGGTGGCTACACCTTC.

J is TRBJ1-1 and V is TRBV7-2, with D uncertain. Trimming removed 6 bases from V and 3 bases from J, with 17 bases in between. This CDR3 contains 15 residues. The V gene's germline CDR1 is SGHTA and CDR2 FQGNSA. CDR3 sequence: CASSHTSRAYTEAFF. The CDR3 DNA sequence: TGTGCCAGCAGTCATACCTCCCGCGCTTACACTGAAGCTTTCTTT. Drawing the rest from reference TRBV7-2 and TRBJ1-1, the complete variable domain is GAGVSQSPSNKVTEKGKDVELRCDPISGHTALYWYRQSLGQGLEFLIYFQGNSAPDKSGLPSDRFSAERTGGSVSTLTIQRTQQEDSAVYLCASSHTSRAYTEAFFGQGTRLTVV.

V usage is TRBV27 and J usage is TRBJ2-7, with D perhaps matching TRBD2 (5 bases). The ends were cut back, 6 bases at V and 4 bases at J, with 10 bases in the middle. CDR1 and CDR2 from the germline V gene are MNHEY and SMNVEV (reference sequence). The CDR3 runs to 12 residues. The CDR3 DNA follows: TGTGCCAGCAGCCCATCGGGGTACGAGCAGTACTTC. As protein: CASSPSGYEQYF.

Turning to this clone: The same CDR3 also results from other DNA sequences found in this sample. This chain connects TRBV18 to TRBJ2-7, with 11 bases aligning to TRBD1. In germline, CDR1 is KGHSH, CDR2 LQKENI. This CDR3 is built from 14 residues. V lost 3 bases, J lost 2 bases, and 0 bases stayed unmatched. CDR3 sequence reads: CASSPGQGAYEQYF. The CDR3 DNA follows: TGTGCCAGCTCACCGGGACAGGGGGCCTACGAGCAGTACTTC. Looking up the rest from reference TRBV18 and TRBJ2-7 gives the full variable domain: NAGVMQNPRHLVRRRGQEARLRCSPMKGHSHVYWYRQLPEEGLKFMVYLQKENIIDESGMPKERFSAEFPKEGPSILRIQQVVRGDSAAYFCASSPGQGAYEQYFGPGTRLTVT.

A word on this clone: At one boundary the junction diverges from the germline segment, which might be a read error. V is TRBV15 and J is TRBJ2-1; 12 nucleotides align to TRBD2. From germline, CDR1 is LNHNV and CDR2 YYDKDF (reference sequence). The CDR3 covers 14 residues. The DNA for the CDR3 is TGTGCCACCAGCCTCCGGACTAGCGGGAATGGGCAGTTCTTC. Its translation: CATSLRTSGNGQFF.

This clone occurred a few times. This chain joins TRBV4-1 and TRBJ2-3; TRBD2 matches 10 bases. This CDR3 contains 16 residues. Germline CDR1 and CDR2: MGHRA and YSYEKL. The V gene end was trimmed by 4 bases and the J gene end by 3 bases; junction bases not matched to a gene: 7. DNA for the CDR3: TGCGCCAGCAGCCCACTAGCGGGGTCCTCGACAGATACGCAGTATTTT. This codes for CASSPLAGSSTDTQYF.

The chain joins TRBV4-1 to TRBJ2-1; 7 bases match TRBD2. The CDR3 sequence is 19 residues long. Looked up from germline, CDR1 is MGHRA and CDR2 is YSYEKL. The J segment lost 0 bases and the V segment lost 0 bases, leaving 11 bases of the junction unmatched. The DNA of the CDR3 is TGCGCCAGCAGCCAAGATCGCGAAGCGGGGTTGTCCTCCTACAATGAGCAGTTCTTC. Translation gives CASSQDREAGLSSYNEQFF.

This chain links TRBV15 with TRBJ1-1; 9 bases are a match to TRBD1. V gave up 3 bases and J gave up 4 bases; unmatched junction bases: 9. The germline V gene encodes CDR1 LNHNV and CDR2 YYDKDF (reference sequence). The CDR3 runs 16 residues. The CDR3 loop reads CATSRDLQGASTEAFF. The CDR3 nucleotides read TGTGCCACCAGCAGGGACCTACAGGGGGCGAGCACTGAAGCTTTCTTT.

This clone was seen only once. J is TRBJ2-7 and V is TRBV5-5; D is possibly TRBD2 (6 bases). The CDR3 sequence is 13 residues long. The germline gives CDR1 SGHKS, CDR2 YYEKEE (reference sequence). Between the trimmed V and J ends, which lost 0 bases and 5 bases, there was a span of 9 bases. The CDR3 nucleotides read TGTGCCAGCAGCTTGGTGGGAGGACACGAGCAGTACTTC. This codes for CASSLVGGHEQYF.

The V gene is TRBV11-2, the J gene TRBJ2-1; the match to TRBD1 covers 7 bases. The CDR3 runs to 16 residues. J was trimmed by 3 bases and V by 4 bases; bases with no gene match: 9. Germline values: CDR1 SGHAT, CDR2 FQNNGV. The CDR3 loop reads CASSSVRTGVYNEQFF. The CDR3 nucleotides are TGTGCCAGCAGCTCGGTCAGGACAGGCGTCTACAATGAGCAGTTCTTC.

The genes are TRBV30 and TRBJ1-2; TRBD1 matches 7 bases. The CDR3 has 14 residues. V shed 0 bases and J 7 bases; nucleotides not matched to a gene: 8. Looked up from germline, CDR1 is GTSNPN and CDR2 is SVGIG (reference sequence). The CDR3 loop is CAWSVVSGGLGYTF. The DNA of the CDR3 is TGTGCCTGGAGTGTAGTGTCAGGGGGGCTTGGCTACACCTTC. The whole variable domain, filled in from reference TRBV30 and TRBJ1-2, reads SQTIHQWPATLVQPVGSPLSLECTVEGTSNPNLYWYRQAAGRGLQLLFYSVGIGQISSEVPQNLSASRPQDRQFILSSKKLLLSDSGFYLCAWSVVSGGLGYTFGSGTRLTVV.

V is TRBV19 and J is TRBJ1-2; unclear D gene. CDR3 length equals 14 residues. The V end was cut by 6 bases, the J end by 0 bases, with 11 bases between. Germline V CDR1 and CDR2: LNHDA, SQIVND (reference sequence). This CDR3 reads CASRAILTNYGYTF. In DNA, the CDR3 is TGTGCCAGTAGAGCGATTTTAACTAACTATGGCTACACCTTC.

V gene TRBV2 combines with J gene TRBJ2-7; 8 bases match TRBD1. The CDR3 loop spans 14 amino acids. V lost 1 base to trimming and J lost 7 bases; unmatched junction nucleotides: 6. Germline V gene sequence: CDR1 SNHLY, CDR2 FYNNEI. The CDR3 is CASSEEDREEEQYF. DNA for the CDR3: TGTGCCAGCAGTGAAGAGGACAGGGAGGAAGAGCAGTACTTC.

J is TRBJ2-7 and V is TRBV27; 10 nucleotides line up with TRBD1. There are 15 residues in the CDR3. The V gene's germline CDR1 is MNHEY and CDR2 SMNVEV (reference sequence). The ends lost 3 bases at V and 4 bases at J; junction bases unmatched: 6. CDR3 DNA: TGTGCCAGCAGTTTCCGAGACAGGGGGCCATACGAGCAGTACTTC. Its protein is CASSFRDRGPYEQYF.

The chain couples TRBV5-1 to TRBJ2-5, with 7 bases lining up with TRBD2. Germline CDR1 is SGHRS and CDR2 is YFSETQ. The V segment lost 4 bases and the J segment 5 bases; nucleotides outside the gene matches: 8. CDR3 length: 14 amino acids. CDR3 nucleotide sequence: TGCGCCAGCAGCGGGGGGAGGGGACGGGAGACCCAGTACTTC. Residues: CASSGGRGRETQYF.

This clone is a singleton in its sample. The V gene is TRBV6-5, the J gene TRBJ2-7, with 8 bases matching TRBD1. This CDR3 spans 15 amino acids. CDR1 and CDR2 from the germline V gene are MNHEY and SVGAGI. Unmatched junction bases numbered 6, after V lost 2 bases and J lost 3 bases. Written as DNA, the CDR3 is TGTGCCAGCAGTTACAGATCAGGGGGCCTCTACGAGCAGTACTTC. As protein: CASSYRSGGLYEQYF.

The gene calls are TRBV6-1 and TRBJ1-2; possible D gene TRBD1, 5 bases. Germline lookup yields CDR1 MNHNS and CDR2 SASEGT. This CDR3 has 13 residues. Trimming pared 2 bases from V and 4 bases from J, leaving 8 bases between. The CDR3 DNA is TGTGCCAGCAGTGAAAGGGGTGGCTATGGCTACACCTTC. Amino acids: CASSERGGYGYTF.

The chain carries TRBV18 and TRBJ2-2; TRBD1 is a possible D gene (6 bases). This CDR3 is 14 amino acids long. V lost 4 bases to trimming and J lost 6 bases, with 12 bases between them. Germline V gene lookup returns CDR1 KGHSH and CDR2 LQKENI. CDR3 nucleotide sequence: TGTGCCAGCTCACGCGCTAACAGGGCCGGGGAGCTGTTTTTT. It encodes CASSRANRAGELFF.

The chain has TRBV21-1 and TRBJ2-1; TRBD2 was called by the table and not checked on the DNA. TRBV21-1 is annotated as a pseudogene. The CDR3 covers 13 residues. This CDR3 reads CASSKIRCYEQFF. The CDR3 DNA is TGTGCCAGCAGCAAAATTAGATGCTATGAGCAGTTCTTC.

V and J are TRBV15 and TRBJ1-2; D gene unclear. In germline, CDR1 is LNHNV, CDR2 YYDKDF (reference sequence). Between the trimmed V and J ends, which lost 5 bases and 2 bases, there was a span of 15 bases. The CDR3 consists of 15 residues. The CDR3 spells CATSFTPRENYGYTF. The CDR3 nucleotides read TGTGCCACCAGCTTCACCCCCCGGGAGAACTATGGCTACACCTTC.

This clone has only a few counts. Here the CDR3 DNA reads TGTGCCAGCAGTTTCAGGTCATTCTATGGCTACACCTTC. Protein sequence: CASSFRSFYGYTF. The J gene is TRBJ1-2, the V gene TRBV28, with unresolved D. The CDR3 covers 13 residues. V was clipped by 3 bases and J by 4 bases, with 9 bases between them. Germline V gives CDR1 MDHEN, CDR2 SYDVKM.

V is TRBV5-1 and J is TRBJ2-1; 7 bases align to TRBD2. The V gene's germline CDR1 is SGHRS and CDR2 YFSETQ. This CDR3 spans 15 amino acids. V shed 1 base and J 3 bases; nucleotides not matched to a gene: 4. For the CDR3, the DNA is TGCGCCAGCAGCTTGTGGGCGGGAGACTACAATGAGCAGTTCTTC. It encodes CASSLWAGDYNEQFF. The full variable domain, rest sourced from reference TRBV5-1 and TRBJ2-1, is KAGVTQTPRYLIKTRGQQVTLSCSPISGHRSVSWYQQTPGQGLQFLFEYFSETQRNKGNFPGRFSGRQFSNSRSEMNVSTLELGDSALYLCASSLWAGDYNEQFFGPGTRLTVL.

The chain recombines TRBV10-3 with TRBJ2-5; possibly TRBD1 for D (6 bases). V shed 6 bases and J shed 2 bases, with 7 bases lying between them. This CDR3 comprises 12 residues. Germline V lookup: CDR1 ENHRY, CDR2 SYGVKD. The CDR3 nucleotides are TGTGCCATCAGCGGGACACAAGAGACCCAGTACTTC. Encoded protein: CAISGTQETQYF.

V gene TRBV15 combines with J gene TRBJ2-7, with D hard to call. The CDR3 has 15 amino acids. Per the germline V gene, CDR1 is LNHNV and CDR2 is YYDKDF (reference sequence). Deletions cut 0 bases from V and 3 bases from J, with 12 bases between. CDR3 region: CATSRDLGPFYEQYF. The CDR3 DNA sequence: TGTGCCACCAGCAGAGATCTAGGCCCTTTCTACGAGCAGTACTTC.

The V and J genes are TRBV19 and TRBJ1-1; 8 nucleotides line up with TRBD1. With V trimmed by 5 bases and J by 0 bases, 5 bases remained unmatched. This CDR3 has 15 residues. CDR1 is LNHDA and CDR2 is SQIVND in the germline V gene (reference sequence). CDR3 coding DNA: TGTGCCAGTAGTCCCTGGACAGGGATGAACACTGAAGCTTTCTTT. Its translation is CASSPWTGMNTEAFF.

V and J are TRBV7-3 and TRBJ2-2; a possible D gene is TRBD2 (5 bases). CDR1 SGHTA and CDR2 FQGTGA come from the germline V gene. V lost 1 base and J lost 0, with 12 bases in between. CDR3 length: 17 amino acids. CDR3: CASSLMPLLANTGELFF. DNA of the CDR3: TGTGCCAGCAGCTTAATGCCCTTACTAGCGAACACCGGGGAGCTGTTTTTT.